The 9 T cell receptor beta chains given below trace back to one sample, sequenced in a study of cytomegalovirus exposure and HLA in healthy donors. Vbeta (60) and Jbeta (13) primers were used in the PCR. The assay was immunoSEQ multiplex PCR, and TCRdb's table has in-frame clones only and misses some. The sample has 200,000 to 250,000 clones; nearly 80% are singletons. Sequencing was carried out using PBMCs. The receptors were gathered from a man aged 18 to 30 in good health and CMV-seronegative.

The chain recombines TRBV28 with TRBJ2-5; TRBD2 matches at 11 bases. V dropped 6 bases and J dropped 2; count of bases not matched to a gene: 14. This CDR3 spans 18 amino acids. Germline values: CDR1 MDHEN, CDR2 SYDVKM. CDR3 region: CASSLGGATSGIQETQYF. As DNA, the CDR3 is TGTGCCAGCAGCCTTGGGGGGGCGACTAGCGGGATACAAGAGACCCAGTACTTC.

The chain is built from TRBV6-5 and TRBJ2-7; a possible D gene is TRBD1 (5 bases). This CDR3 comprises 14 residues. Germline V gene sequence: CDR1 MNHEY, CDR2 SVGAGI. With 0 bases removed from V and 4 bases from J, the gap between germline ends came to 10 bases. In nucleotides, the CDR3 is TGTGCCAGCAGTTACTCGAGTCAGGGTTACGAGCAGTACTTC. Amino acid sequence: CASSYSSQGYEQYF.

The chain is built from TRBV5-1 and TRBJ2-3; perhaps TRBD1 as D (6 bases). The CDR3 extends over 14 amino acids. Germline V gene lookup returns CDR1 SGHRS and CDR2 YFSETQ. V lost 5 bases, J lost 4 bases, and 14 bases lay in between. The CDR3 DNA reads as TGCGCCAGCAGACCGGGACAATTAGCAGATACGCAGTATTTT. Its translation is CASRPGQLADTQYF.

This rearrangement joins TRBV7-9 to TRBJ2-3, with TRBD2 matching 9 bases. J gave up 0 bases and V 5 bases, and 3 bases lay outside the gene matches. The CDR3 totals 15 residues. Germline V gene lookup returns CDR1 SEHNR and CDR2 FQNEAQ (reference sequence). The CDR3 DNA reads TGTGCCAGCAGCGTGCTAGCGGGGAGCACAGATACGCAGTATTTT. This encodes CASSVLAGSTDTQYF.

The chain carries TRBV7-6 and TRBJ2-2; the D gene is possibly TRBD1 (6 bases). Germline CDR1 is SGHVS and CDR2 is FNYEAQ. CDR3 length: 17 residues. Trimming removed 4 bases from V and 5 bases from J, with 20 bases in between. CDR3 bases: TGTGCCAGCAGCTCCGAGGGCACCCAGGGGAAGACCGGGGAGCTGTTTTTT. This sequence encodes CASSSEGTQGKTGELFF.

This chain links TRBV28 with TRBJ1-1; 9 bases match TRBD1. CDR1 MDHEN and CDR2 SYDVKM come from the germline V gene. This CDR3 has 12 amino acids. V trimming: 5 bases; J trimming: 10 bases; junction bases outside the gene matches: 5. This CDR3 reads CASSPDRGRAFF. CDR3 nucleotide sequence: TGTGCCAGCAGTCCCGACAGGGGGAGAGCTTTCTTT.

This chain joins TRBV30 and TRBJ1-2; maybe TRBD1 (6 bases). The germline V gene encodes CDR1 GTSNPN and CDR2 SVGIG (reference sequence). The CDR3 contains 16 residues. Trimming left V 2 bases short and J 3 bases short, with 19 bases between. The CDR3 loop reads CAWSRPLQGPHYGYTF. The CDR3 nucleotides read TGTGCCTGGAGTAGGCCCTTACAGGGCCCCCACTATGGCTACACCTTC.

The table lists this clone with a few counts. The chain employs TRBV11-2 and TRBJ2-5; weak D call: TRBD1 (6 bases). Germline loops: CDR1 SGHAT, CDR2 FQNNGV. V was pared by 0 bases and J by 3 bases, with 11 bases between. This CDR3 comprises 15 residues. CDR3 DNA sequence: TGTGCCAGCAGCTTAGAGCGGACAGCGGAAGAGACCCAGTACTTC. Protein product: CASSLERTAEETQYF.

The rearrangement uses TRBV18 and TRBJ2-7; TRBD2 might be the D (5 bases). V was cut by 1 base and J by 5 bases, with 6 bases left in between. Germline V gene sequence: CDR1 KGHSH, CDR2 LQKENI. This CDR3 is 12 amino acids long. CDR3 nucleotide sequence: TGTGCCAGCTCACCACGAGGGAACGAGCAGTACTTC. Its translation: CASSPRGNEQYF.